The TCR beta chain described here comes from a study of cytomegalovirus exposure and HLA in healthy donors. On this clone itself: Its cognate antigen is unknown.

This PCR relied on a set of 60 Vbeta primers and 13 Jbeta primers. Measured with immunoSEQ multiplex PCR; TCRdb has only the in-frame clones, and not every one. The table for this sample gives 85,000 to 90,000 clones. Germline CDR1 reads LNHDA; CDR2 reads SQIVND (reference sequence). This CDR3 comprises 13 residues. V shed 6 bases, J shed 1 base, and the junction held 2 bases outside the gene matches. Study-level points and caveats: TCR beta sequences numbering 16,951 were associated with HLA alleles at 0.05 false discovery rate in a later analysis. A prior analysis recorded that most TCR beta V segments were productive about 87% or about 30% of the time. The majority of TCR sequences were rare, yet some public TCRs appeared in many donors. Fewer N-insertions than the roughly 630-donor mean were reportedly shown by an Asian-associated ancestry cluster in a later analysis.

The origin of this receptor is a man aged 45-65 years in good health and CMV-seropositive. This chain uses TRBV19 with TRBJ1-1, with 7 bases fitting TRBD1. The sample comprised PBMCs. The CDR3 is CASRTGENTEAFF. CDR3 nucleotide sequence: TGTGCCAGTAGAACAGGGGAGAACACTGAAGCTTTCTTT.